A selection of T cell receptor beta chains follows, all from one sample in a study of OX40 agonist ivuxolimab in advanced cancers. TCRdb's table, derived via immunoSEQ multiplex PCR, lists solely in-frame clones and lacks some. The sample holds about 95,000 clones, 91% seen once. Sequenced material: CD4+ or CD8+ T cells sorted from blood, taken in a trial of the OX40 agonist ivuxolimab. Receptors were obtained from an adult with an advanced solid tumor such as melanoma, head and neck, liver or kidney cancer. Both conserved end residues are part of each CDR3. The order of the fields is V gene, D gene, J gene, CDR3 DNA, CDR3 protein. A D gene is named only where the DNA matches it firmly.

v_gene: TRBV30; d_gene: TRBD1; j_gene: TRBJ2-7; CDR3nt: TGTGCCTGGGGGCGTGGGACAGGGGGCTACGAGCAGTACTTC; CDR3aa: CAWGRGTGGYEQYF
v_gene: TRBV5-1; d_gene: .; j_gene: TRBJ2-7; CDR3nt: TGCGCCAGCAGACCCAGGACAGACACCTACGAGCAGTACTTC; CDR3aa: CASRPRTDTYEQYF
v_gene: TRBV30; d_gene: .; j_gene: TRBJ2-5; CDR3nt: TGTGCCTGGACGGAGAAACAAGAGACCCAGTACTTC; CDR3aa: CAWTEKQETQYF
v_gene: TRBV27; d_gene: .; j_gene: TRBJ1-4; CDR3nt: TGTGCCAGCAGTTTATCGGTGGGGGGAAATGAAAAACTGTTTTTT; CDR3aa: CASSLSVGGNEKLFF
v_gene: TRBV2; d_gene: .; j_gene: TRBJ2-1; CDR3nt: TGTGCCAGCAGTGAAGTGGCCGCCTACAATGAGCAGTTCTTC; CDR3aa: CASSEVAAYNEQFF
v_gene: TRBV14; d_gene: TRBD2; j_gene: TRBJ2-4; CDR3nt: TGTGCCAGCAGCCAACGACGGGAGGAGGACATTCAGTACTTC; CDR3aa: CASSQRREEDIQYF
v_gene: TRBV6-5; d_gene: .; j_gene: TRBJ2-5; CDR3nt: TGTGCCAGCAGTTACGCGTCTGGGGCCCAGTACTTC; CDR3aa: CASSYASGAQYF
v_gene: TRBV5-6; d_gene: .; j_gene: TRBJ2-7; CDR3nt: TGTGCCAGCTTGTTTGGTGATTTAACCTCCGACGAGCAGTACTTC; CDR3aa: CASLFGDLTSDEQYF
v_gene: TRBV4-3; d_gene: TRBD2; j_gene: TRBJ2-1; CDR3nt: TGCGCCAGCAGTCACTTAGCGGGAGGGAGGAACGAGCAGTTCTTC; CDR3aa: CASSHLAGGRNEQFF
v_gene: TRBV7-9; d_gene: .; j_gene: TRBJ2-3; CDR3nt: TGTGCCAGCAGCTTAGGCCAGGGGGGGGCCACAGATACGCAGTATTTT; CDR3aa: CASSLGQGGATDTQYF